These 15 T cell receptor beta chains originate from one sample sequenced in a study of T cell changes during pregnancy in multiple sclerosis (dated by TCRdb to between 2017 and 2020). Preparation of the library involved the immunoSEQ multiplex PCR assay. TCRdb carries this immuneACCESS record with in-frame sequences only. Its versions omit some clonotypes, under half of them owing to an unresolved V gene in the studies checked, with the rest unexplained. Within this sample are approximately 92,000 clones, with 85% to 95% of them counted one time only. The top ten hold roughly 3% of the sample. Sample: peripheral blood, taken in the first trimester of pregnancy. These receptor sequences come from a female donor with multiple sclerosis, enrolled in a pregnancy study.

The chain joins TRBV2 to TRBJ1-4; 9 bases line up with TRBD1. CDR1 and CDR2 (germline): SNHLY, FYNNEI. V dropped 5 bases and J dropped 7; count of bases not matched to a gene: 5. The CDR3 loop spans 14 amino acids. CDR3 in amino acids: CASSSGTGREKLFF. Written as DNA, the CDR3 is TGTGCCAGCAGTTCCGGGACAGGGCGTGAAAAACTGTTTTTT.

The chain recombines TRBV19 with TRBJ1-1, with D maybe TRBD1 (6 bases). Germline CDR1 reads LNHDA; CDR2 reads SQIVND (reference sequence). This CDR3 region has 17 residues. The ends were cut back, 5 bases at V and 1 base at J, with 20 bases in the middle. CDR3: CASSLDYGQYKNTEAFF. CDR3 sequence (DNA): TGTGCCAGTAGTCTTGACTACGGACAGTACAAGAACACTGAAGCTTTCTTT.

V is TRBV2 and J is TRBJ2-7, with D hard to call. The CDR3 length is 12 residues. V was trimmed by 6 bases and J by 0 bases, leaving 6 bases between them. The germline V gene has CDR1 SNHLY and CDR2 FYNNEI. This chain's CDR3 is CASRPGSYEQYF. The CDR3 nucleotides are TGTGCCAGCAGGCCAGGCTCCTACGAGCAGTACTTC.

J is TRBJ1-2 and V is TRBV15, with D possibly TRBD1 on 5 matching bases. Trimming stripped 0 bases from V and 5 bases from J, with 10 bases between. The CDR3 length is 14 residues. In germline, CDR1 is LNHNV, CDR2 YYDKDF (reference sequence). The CDR3 nucleotides are TGTGCCACCAGCAGAGATGGTAGGGGATATGGCTACACCTTC. It translates to CATSRDGRGYGYTF.

This clone was observed a handful of times. This sequence joins TRBV6-5 and TRBJ1-1; D uncertain. CDR1 MNHEY and CDR2 SVGAGI come from the germline V gene. V was trimmed by 4 bases and J by 1 base, leaving 7 bases between them. CDR3 size: 13 residues. CDR3 amino acids: CASSSSRNTEAFF. The CDR3 DNA is TGTGCCAGCAGTTCCTCGAGGAACACTGAAGCTTTCTTT.

This clone has more than one count but fewer than ten. V gene TRBV30 combines with J gene TRBJ2-3; D call uncertain. The CDR3 spans 13 residues. Per germline, CDR1 GTSNPN and CDR2 SVGIG (reference sequence). The germline V and J ends were trimmed by 0 bases and 4 bases, with 8 bases remaining between them. CDR3 sequence reads: CAWSVPGSDTQYF. The DNA for the CDR3 is TGTGCCTGGAGTGTCCCGGGTTCAGATACGCAGTATTTT.

The gene calls are TRBV2 and TRBJ1-4; D perhaps matches TRBD1 (5 bases). V was cut by 2 bases and J by 3 bases, with 10 bases left in between. The CDR3 has 15 amino acids. From germline, CDR1 is SNHLY and CDR2 FYNNEI. DNA of the CDR3: TGTGCCAGCAGTGAATATGGGGGGTCTAATGAAAAACTGTTTTTT. Its protein is CASSEYGGSNEKLFF.

The chain uses TRBV5-6 and TRBJ1-2; no reliable D call. Looked up from germline, CDR1 is SGHDT and CDR2 is YYEEEE. The CDR3 covers 15 residues. V shed 4 bases and J shed 4 bases, with 17 bases lying between them. The CDR3 spells CASSGGLAHRYGYTF. The CDR3 coding sequence is TGTGCCAGCAGCGGAGGCTTAGCTCACCGCTATGGCTACACCTTC.

This clone showed up just once. The chain couples TRBV4-1 to TRBJ2-3, with 7 positions matching TRBD2. In germline, CDR1 is MGHRA, CDR2 YSYEKL. J lost 5 bases, V lost 0 bases, and 11 bases had no gene match. The CDR3 runs to 17 residues. The CDR3 loop reads CASSQDSSGPPQDTQYF. CDR3 bases: TGCGCCAGCAGCCAAGACTCTAGCGGTCCACCCCAAGATACGCAGTATTTT.

The V gene is TRBV7-2, the J gene TRBJ1-1; D unclear. The CDR3 length is 13 residues. With 2 bases removed from V and 2 bases from J, the gap between germline ends came to 6 bases. Looked up from germline, CDR1 is SGHTA and CDR2 is FQGNSA. CDR3 in amino acids: CASSLFGNTEAFF. CDR3 in DNA: TGTGCCAGCAGCTTATTCGGTAACACTGAAGCTTTCTTT.

J is TRBJ2-7 and V is TRBV5-1; TRBD2 matches at 13 bases. The CDR3 extends over 16 amino acids. J lost 2 bases, V lost 5 bases, and 7 bases had no gene match. CDR1 and CDR2 (germline): SGHRS, YFSETQ. CDR3 in amino acids: CASREPGLAGPYEQYF. The DNA for the CDR3 is TGCGCCAGCAGGGAGCCGGGACTAGCGGGACCCTACGAGCAGTACTTC.

The rearrangement links TRBV5-6 to TRBJ2-5; TRBD1 might be the D (6 bases). The CDR3 has 18 residues. V lost 1 base and J 6 bases, leaving 25 bases between the germline ends. Germline assignment: CDR1 SGHDT and CDR2 YYEEEE. The CDR3 region has the DNA TGTGCCAGCAGCTTGCTCATATCATGGGGGCCGACTGTTCAGACCCAGTACTTC. Translating it yields CASSLLISWGPTVQTQYF. The entire variable domain, with the rest obtained from reference TRBV5-6 and TRBJ2-5, is as follows: DAGVTQSPTHLIKTRGQQVTLRCSPKSGHDTVSWYQQALGQGPQFIFQYYEEEERQRGNFPDRFSGHQFPNYSSELNVNALLLGDSALYLCASSLLISWGPTVQTQYFGPGTRLLVL.

V is TRBV19 and J is TRBJ2-7, with 9 nucleotides matching TRBD2. CDR1 and CDR2 (germline): LNHDA, SQIVND (reference sequence). This CDR3 has 19 amino acids. The V segment lost 4 bases and the J segment 2 bases; nucleotides outside the gene matches: 18. The CDR3 nucleotides are TGTGCCAGTAGTACCCGAATAACTAGCGGGTATAACCCACCCTACGAGCAGTACTTC. This codes for CASSTRITSGYNPPYEQYF.

This sequence joins TRBV11-3 and TRBJ2-1; possible D gene TRBD2, 6 bases. The CDR3 has 14 amino acids. V lost 5 bases and J 7 bases, leaving 15 bases between the germline ends. In germline, CDR1 is SGHNT, CDR2 YENEEA. The CDR3 is CASSGGGMWNEQFF. The DNA of the CDR3 is TGTGCCAGCAGCGGGGGAGGAATGTGGAATGAGCAGTTCTTC.

This clone was observed a single time. The chain employs TRBV27 and TRBJ1-2, with TRBD1 matching 7 bases. Germline CDR1 is MNHEY and CDR2 is SMNVEV (reference sequence). The CDR3 has 12 residues. With 6 bases clipped from V and 10 bases from J, the junction kept 8 bases outside the gene matches. The CDR3 coding sequence is TGTGCCAGCAGCACAGGACAGGCTGACTACACCTTC. Protein product: CASSTGQADYTF.